The present entry profiles one T cell receptor beta chain with its context. Its antigen is undetermined. The source of the sample is a study of shared clonotypes between healthy human individuals. About the research overall: Donor ages ranged 18 to 49 years: two women, a few men. Study-wide results and caveats: Tissue TCR repertoires likely differ from these blood-only repertoires. The sharing of 4.5% to 5.5% of naive CD4 clonotypes was seen across a handful of donors.

The length of the CDR3 is 14 residues. From germline, CDR1 is SEHNR and CDR2 FQNEAQ (reference sequence). V gave up 4 bases and J gave up 4 bases; unmatched junction bases: 6. Naive CD8 cells lacked CD45RO and underwent positive selection for CCR7, leaving out terminally differentiated effector memory CD45RA+ cells. The data were produced by immunoSEQ multiplex PCR, yet TCRdb's version contains in-frame clones alone and is incomplete. The sample has hundreds of thousands of clones; about 95% are singletons. The J gene is TRBJ2-5, the V gene TRBV7-9; 7 nucleotides line up with TRBD1. The sample was naive CD8+ T cells sorted from blood. This TCR came from a woman in her twenties or thirties in good health. The CDR3, as DNA: TGTGCCAGCAGCTCTCAAGGGGACAGAGAGACCCAGTACTTC. Amino acids: CASSSQGDRETQYF.